This entry describes one T cell receptor (beta chain). The data were obtained in a study of Ad26.COV2.S vaccination and SARS-CoV-2 variants. Treatment given: some 20 received Ad26.COV2.S at low or high dose, single or two shots; 5 received placebo; per-sample allocation not given. Material that was analyzed had been drawn on day 63 after the first vaccine or placebo injection. V was shortened by 3 bases and J by 0 bases, with 9 bases between the two germline ends. Germline V lookup: CDR1 SGHDT, CDR2 YYEEEE. The CDR3 loop spans 15 amino acids. TCRdb's copy holds only in-frame clones and misses some; the assay was immunoSEQ multiplex PCR. This table holds over 400,000 clones, roughly 87% found once.

The sample was peripheral blood, taken in a trial of Ad26.COV2.S vaccine versus placebo. The sequence came from a person aged 18-65 years who received the Ad26.COV2.S COVID-19 vaccine or a placebo. The chain couples TRBV5-6 to TRBJ1-4, with D maybe TRBD1 (5 bases). CDR3 amino acids: CASSWRGATNEKLFF. The DNA for the CDR3 is TGTGCCAGCAGCTGGAGGGGAGCAACTAATGAAAAACTGTTTTTT.